This TCR beta chain was recovered during a study of T cell repertoires in cytomegalovirus infection. Study background: Public TCR beta signatures marked donors with CMV infection and the matching HLA.

TCRdb redid the calling of the reads with MiXCR, one entry per CDR3 protein. The table records about 140,000 distinct CDR3 sequences, about 6.3% of them present only once. V dropped 1 base and J dropped 1 base, with 11 bases sitting between them. Germline CDR1 reads MDHEN; CDR2 reads SYDVKM. This CDR3 is built from 16 residues. Study observations and caveats: What dominated the ex vivo response were HLA-C-restricted CMV-specific TCR beta clonotypes.

This clonotype was seen a few times. Its antigen is undetermined. This clonotype was sampled from a human donor in good health (CMV status not recorded). Some clones in this sample may be carry-over from other donors' samples. The sample was PBMCs. The gene calls are TRBV28 and TRBJ1-3; D is unclear. The CDR3 coding sequence is TGTGCCAGCAGTTTATCATTCGGGGTATCTGGAAACACCATATATTTT. Protein: CASSLSFGVSGNTIYF.